Presented here are 8 T cell receptor beta chains from one specimen sequenced in a study of regulatory T cells in long-lasting Graves disease. Described time point: newly diagnosed GD, antithyroid drugs for less than 3 months. RNA from PBMCs was the source of the TCR library. The authors built TCR beta libraries using iRepertoire HTBI primers and Arm-PCR of CDR3 regions. TCRdb reprocessed the multiplex PCR reads with MiXCR, giving one entry per CDR3 protein. The sample comprises roughly 500,000 distinct CDR3 sequences, roughly 13% of which are singletons, and more than 8.5% rests with the top ten. The same sample was also used in a study of T cells in Graves' hyperthyroidism and ophthalmopathy.

Sequencing used peripheral blood mononuclear cells (PBMCs), obtained at new diagnosis, from a patient treated with antithyroid drugs. Receptor source: a man younger than 40 with Graves disease.

This chain uses TRBV7-8 with TRBJ2-7; the D is unclear. Germline CDR1 reads SGHVS; CDR2 reads FQNEAQ. Trimming stripped 0 bases from V and 7 bases from J, with 10 bases between. This CDR3 contains 13 residues. The CDR3 loop reads CASSLAAAGEQYF. CDR3 coding DNA: TGTGCCAGCAGCTTAGCGGCCGCTGGAGAGCAGTACTTC.

The sample holds a few counts of this clonotype. The chain couples TRBV20-1 to TRBJ2-3; D not resolved. This CDR3 has 11 residues. The germline gives CDR1 DFQATT, CDR2 SNEGSKA (reference sequence). Trimming removed 6 bases from V and 5 bases from J, with 9 bases in between. CDR3 in DNA: TGCAGTGCCAAGCCGAGAGATACGCAGTATTTT. It yields the protein CSAKPRDTQYF.

This rearrangement joins TRBV4-1 to TRBJ2-2; D unresolved. The CDR3 totals 16 residues. Germline V gene data show CDR1 as MGHRA and CDR2 as YSYEKL. Trimming left V 1 base short and J 0 bases short, with 9 bases between. Written as DNA, the CDR3 is TGCGCCAGCAGCCAAGTGAACAGCCCGAACACCGGGGAGCTGTTTTTT. This gives the protein CASSQVNSPNTGELFF.

This clonotype has at least ten counts. The chain links TRBV4-2 to TRBJ2-5; 11 bases line up with TRBD1. The V gene's germline CDR1 is LGHNA and CDR2 YNFKEQ. The CDR3 runs to 15 residues. The V segment lost 3 bases and the J segment 5 bases; nucleotides outside the gene matches: 5. The CDR3 spells CASSQTGQGVETQYF. In DNA form, the CDR3 reads TGTGCCAGCAGCCAGACGGGACAGGGGGTCGAGACCCAGTACTTC.

V gene TRBV27 combines with J gene TRBJ2-1; no reliable D call. Germline CDR1 and CDR2: MNHEY and SMNVEV (reference sequence). V was pared by 8 bases and J by 12 bases, with 26 bases between. The CDR3 has 15 amino acids. CDR3 DNA sequence: TGTGCCAGCTCCCCTTCGGAGCGTGGCAATGATTGGCAGTTCTTC. Translating it yields CASSPSERGNDWQFF.

Ten or more counts support this clonotype. The chain joins TRBV20-1 to TRBJ1-2, with D perhaps TRBD1 (6 bases). V shed 4 bases and J shed 3 bases, with 12 bases lying between them. The germline gives CDR1 DFQATT, CDR2 SNEGSKA (reference sequence). The CDR3 consists of 13 residues. As DNA, the CDR3 is TGCAGTGCTACTCGGACAGAAGACTATGGCTACACCTTC. Its protein is CSATRTEDYGYTF.

The chain couples TRBV20-1 to TRBJ2-1, with 11 bases identical to TRBD2. With V trimmed by 5 bases and J by 6 bases, 6 bases remained unmatched. The length of the CDR3 is 14 residues. CDR1 and CDR2 (germline): DFQATT, SNEGSKA (reference sequence). The CDR3 region has the DNA TGCAGTGCTCCCTCGACTAGCGGGATCAATGAGCAGTTCTTC. This codes for CSAPSTSGINEQFF.

Concerning this clonotype: The conserved final phenylalanine or tryptophan is absent from the CDR3, which likely points to a read error. The chain is built from TRBV27 and TRBJ2-1, with 10 bases identical to TRBD2. Germline lookup yields CDR1 MNHEY and CDR2 SMNVEV (reference sequence). CDR3 size: 16 residues. Germline trimming cut 5 bases from V and 0 bases from J; bases unmatched to any gene: 4. CDR3 sequence: CASSRTSGSSYNEQFS. The CDR3 DNA follows: TGTGCCAGCAGTCGGACTAGCGGTAGCTCCTACAATGAGCAGTTCTCC.